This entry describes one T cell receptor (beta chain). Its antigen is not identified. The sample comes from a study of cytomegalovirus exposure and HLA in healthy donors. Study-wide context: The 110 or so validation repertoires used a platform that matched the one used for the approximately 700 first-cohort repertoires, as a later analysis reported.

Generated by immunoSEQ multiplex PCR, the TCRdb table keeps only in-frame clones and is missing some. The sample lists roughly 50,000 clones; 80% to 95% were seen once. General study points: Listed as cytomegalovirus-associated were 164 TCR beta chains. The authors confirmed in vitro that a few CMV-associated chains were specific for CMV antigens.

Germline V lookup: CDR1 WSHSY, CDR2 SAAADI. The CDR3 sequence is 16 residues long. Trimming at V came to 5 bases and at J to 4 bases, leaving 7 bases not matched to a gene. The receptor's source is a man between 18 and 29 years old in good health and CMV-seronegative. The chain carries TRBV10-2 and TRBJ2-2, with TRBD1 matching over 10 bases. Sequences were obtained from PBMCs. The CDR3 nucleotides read TGCGCCAGCAGTTCCCCCGGGACAGGGGTCACCGGGGAGCTGTTTTTT. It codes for CASSSPGTGVTGELFF.